The entry below gives a single TCR beta chain sequence along with its context. This clonotype has only one observation. Its antigen remains unidentified. No clone much larger than this one lies a single base away; base qualities are absent. Evidence from a single read is weak. From its cysteine to its phenylalanine, the CDR3 spans 13 amino acids. Only the CDR3 portion is preserved as DNA: 39 bases, with reading frame beginning at the first base. CDR1 is given as MDHEN and CDR2 as SYDVKM, both from the germline V gene. V is cut by 4 bases and J by 2 bases, and the space between the germline ends is 7 bases. RNA was extracted using the RNeasy kit, and about 0.5 to 1 ug of the RNA was reverse transcribed with random hexamers. The immunoSEQ multiplex PCR assay, which covers 54 Vbeta and 13 Jbeta segments, was used to amplify TCR beta CDR3 regions. Bias from PCR amplification was corrected by using a synthetic template baseline for primer optimization and for computational correction. As for the original processing: Reads were annotated to V, D and J genes per IMGT and analyzed with immunoSEQ Analyzer, keeping only productive sequences. Clonality was computed as one minus Shannon entropy normalized by log2 of the number of productive unique sequences. For each patient and control, public and private clones were evaluated within the 100 most prevalent clones. Susac-specific clones were defined as absent from healthy and MS cohorts, some 1,000 published viral clones and other ImmuneACCESS disease sequences. TCRdb redid the processing of the public reads, applying fastp at Q25 and MiXCR, and retained in-frame beta chains. Entries that share a CDR3 protein sequence are merged under the most common genes and DNA. These V and J calls are TCRdb output, not the study's own analysis. Present in this sample are approximately 150,000 distinct CDR3 sequences, around 80% of which were seen just once. The ten largest clonotypes hold around 0.5% of the sample.

The sample originates from a study of CD8 T cells in Susac syndrome (dated by TCRdb to between 2019 and 2020). For the wider study: Repertoire sequencing was used to test whether CD8+ T cell activation and differentiation in Susac syndrome was antigen driven. The study compared CD8+ T cell repertoire clonality among roughly eleven healthy donors, around 14 Susac syndrome patients and fewer than 19 multiple sclerosis patients.

High-throughput TCR beta sequencing profiled peripheral blood CD8+ and CD4+ T cells from healthy donors, Susac syndrome patients and multiple sclerosis patients. Treatment-naive patients with stable or active relapsing-remitting disease fulfilling revised McDonald criteria were used as multiple sclerosis controls. Bulk CD8+ and CD4+ T cells were purified by magnetic negative isolation, while CD8+ TEMRA cells were enriched using FACS. Blood was drawn into EDTA tubes, processed within 24 hours, and PBMCs were isolated by density gradient centrifugation. PBMCs intended for TCR sequencing were cryopreserved in liquid nitrogen and thawed later in a water bath at 37 degrees C. Purity of sorted or isolated CD4+, CD8+ and CD8+ TEMRA cells was at least 90%. The full study reports these points: The study acknowledged that relatively few individuals were included in the TCR sequencing and HLA analysis.

This TCR derives from a human donor with multiple sclerosis. Material: CD8+ T cells from PBMCs. The V and J genes are TRBV28 and TRBJ2-3; the D segment cannot be called with confidence. The CDR3 has the sequence CASSSRITDTQYF. The nucleotides are TGTGCCAGCAGTTCCCGGATCACAGATACGCAGTATTTT. The variable domain in full, with residues beyond the CDR3 obtained from the reference TRBV28 and TRBJ2-3 genes, is DVKVTQSSRYLVKRTGEKVFLECVQDMDHENMFWYRQDPGLGLRLIYFSYDVKMKEKGDIPEGYSVSREKKERFSLILESASTNQTSMYLCASSSRITDTQYFGPGTRLTVL.